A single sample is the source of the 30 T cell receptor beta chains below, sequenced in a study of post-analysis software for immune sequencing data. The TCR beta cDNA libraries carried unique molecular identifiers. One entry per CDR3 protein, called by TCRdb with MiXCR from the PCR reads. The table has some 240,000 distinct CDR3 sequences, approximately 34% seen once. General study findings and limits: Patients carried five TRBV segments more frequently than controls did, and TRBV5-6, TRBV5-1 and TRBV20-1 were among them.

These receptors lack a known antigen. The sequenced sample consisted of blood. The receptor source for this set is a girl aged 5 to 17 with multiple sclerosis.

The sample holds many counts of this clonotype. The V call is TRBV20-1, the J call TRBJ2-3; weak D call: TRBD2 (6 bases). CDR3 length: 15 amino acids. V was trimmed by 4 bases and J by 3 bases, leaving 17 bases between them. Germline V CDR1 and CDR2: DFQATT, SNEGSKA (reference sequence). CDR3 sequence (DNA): TGCAGTGCTACTCGGGGAGGCGTTACAACAGATACGCAGTATTTT. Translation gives CSATRGGVTTDTQYF.

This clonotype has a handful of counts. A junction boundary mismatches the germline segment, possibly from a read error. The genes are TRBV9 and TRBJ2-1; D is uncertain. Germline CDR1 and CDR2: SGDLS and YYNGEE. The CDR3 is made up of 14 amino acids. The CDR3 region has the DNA TGTGCCTGCAGCCTATCGACGAAAGACAATGGGCAGTTCTTC. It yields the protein CACSLSTKDNGQFF.

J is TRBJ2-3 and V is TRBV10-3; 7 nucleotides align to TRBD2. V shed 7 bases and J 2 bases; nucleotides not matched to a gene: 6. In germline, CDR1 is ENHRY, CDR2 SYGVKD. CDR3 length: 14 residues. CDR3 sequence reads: CAITASGLTDTQYF. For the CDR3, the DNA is TGTGCCATCACGGCTAGCGGACTCACAGATACGCAGTATTTT.

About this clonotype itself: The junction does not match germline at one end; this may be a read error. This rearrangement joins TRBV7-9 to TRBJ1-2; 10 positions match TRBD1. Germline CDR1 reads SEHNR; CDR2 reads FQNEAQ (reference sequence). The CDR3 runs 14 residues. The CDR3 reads CACSPGTGVGGYTF. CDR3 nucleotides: TGTGCCTGCAGCCCAGGGACAGGGGTAGGTGGCTACACCTTC.

The CDR3 coding sequence is TGTGCCAGCTCACCAACCCAGTCTCACGAGCAGTACTTC. Translating it yields CASSPTQSHEQYF. The chain couples TRBV18 to TRBJ2-7; D not resolved. V gave up 2 bases and J gave up 5 bases, with 10 bases separating them. Germline V gives CDR1 KGHSH, CDR2 LQKENI. The CDR3 covers 13 residues.

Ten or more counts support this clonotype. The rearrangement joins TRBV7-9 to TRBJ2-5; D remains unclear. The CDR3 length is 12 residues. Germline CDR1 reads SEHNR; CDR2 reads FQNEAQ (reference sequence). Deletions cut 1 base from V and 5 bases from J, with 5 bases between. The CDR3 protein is CASSLELETQYF. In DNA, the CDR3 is TGTGCCAGCAGCTTAGAACTGGAGACCCAGTACTTC.

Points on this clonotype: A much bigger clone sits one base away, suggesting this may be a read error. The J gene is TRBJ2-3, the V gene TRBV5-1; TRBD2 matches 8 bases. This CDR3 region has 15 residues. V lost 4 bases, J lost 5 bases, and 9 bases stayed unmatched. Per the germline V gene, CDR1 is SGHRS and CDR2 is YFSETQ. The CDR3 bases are TGCGCCAGCAGCCACACAGCGGGAGTGGGAGATACGCAGTATTTT. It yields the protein CASSHTAGVGDTQYF.

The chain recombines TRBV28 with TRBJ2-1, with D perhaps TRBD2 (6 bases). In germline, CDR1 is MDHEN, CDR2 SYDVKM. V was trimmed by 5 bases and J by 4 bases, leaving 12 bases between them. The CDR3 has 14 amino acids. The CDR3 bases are TGTGCCAGCAGTCCACCGACTAGTTACAATGAGCAGTTCTTC. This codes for CASSPPTSYNEQFF.

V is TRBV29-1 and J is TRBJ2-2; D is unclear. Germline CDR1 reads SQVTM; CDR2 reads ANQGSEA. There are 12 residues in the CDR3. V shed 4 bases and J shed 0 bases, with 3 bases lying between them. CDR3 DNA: TGCAGCGTTGGCGCGAACACCGGGGAGCTGTTTTTT. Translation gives CSVGANTGELFF.

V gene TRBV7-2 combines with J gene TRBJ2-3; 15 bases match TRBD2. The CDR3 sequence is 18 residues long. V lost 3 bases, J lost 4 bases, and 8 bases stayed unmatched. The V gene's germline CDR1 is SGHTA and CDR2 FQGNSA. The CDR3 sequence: CASSFRGLAGGGADTQYF. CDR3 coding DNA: TGTGCCAGCAGCTTCAGGGGACTAGCGGGGGGTGGCGCAGATACGCAGTATTTT.

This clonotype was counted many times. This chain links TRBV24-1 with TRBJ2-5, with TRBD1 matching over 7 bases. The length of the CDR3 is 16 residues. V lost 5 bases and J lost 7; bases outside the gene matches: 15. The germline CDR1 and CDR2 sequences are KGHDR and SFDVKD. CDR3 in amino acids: CATSGRQGRVYGTQYF. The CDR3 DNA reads TGTGCCACCAGTGGTCGACAGGGAAGGGTGTACGGGACCCAGTACTTC.

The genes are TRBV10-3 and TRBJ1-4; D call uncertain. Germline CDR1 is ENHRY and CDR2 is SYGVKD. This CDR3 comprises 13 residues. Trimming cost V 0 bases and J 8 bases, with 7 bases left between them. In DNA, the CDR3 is TGTGCCATCAGTGAGTCTCTGGAAGAAAAACTGTTTTTT. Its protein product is CAISESLEEKLFF.

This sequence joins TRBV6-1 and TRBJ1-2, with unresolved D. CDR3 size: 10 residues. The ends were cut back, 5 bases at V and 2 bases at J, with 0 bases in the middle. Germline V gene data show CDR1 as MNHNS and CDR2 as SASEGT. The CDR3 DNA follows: TGTGCCAGCAGTAACTATGGCTACACCTTC. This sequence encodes CASSNYGYTF.

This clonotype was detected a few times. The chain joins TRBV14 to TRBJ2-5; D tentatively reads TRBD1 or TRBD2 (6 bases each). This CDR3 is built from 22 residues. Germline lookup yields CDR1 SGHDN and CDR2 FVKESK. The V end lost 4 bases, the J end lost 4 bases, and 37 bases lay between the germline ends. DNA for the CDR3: TGTGCCAGCAGCCGTCGTATATCGGGGGCCGGAAGTCGACTATCCGCGGGAGAGACCCAGTACTTC. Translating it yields CASSRRISGAGSRLSAGETQYF.

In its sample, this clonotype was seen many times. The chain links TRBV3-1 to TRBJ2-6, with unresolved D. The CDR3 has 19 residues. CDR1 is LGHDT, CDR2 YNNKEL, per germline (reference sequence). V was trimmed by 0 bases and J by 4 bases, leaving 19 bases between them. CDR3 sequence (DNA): TGTGCCAGCAGCCAAGATTTGTACAGCTTCGCGGTAGGGGCCAACGTCCTGACTTTC. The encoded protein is CASSQDLYSFAVGANVLTF.

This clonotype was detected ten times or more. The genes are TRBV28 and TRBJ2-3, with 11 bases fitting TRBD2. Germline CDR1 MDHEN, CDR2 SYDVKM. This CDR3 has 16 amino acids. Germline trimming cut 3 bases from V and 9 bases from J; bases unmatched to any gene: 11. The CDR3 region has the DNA TGTGCCAGCAGTTTTTCTAGCGGGGGGCTTTTAAGGACGCAGTATTTT. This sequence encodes CASSFSSGGLLRTQYF.

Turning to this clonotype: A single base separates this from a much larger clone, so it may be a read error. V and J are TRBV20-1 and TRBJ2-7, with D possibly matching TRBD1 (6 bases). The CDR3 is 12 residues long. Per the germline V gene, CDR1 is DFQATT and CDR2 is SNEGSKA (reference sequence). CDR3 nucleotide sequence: TGCAGTGCTAGCCGGCAGGGGTACGAGCAGGACTTC. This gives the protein CSASRQGYEQDF.

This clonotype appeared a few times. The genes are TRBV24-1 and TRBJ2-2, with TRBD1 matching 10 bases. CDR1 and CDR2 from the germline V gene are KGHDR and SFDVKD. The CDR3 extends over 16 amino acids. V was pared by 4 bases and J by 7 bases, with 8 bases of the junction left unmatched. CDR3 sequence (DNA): TGTGCCACCAGTGAGCCGACAGGGGGCTCGCACGGGGAGCTGTTTTTT. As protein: CATSEPTGGSHGELFF.

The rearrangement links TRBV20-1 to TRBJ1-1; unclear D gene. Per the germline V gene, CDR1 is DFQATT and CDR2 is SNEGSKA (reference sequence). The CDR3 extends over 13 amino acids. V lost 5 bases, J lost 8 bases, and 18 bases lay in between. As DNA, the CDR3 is TGCAGTGCTGTCCCTGGTGAGACTGGGGAAGCTTTCTTT. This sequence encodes CSAVPGETGEAFF.

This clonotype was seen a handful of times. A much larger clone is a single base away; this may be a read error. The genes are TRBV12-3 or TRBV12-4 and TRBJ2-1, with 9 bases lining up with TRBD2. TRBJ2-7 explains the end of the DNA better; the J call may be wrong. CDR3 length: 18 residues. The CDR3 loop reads CASSLETLAGLSYNEQYF. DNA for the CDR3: TGTGCCAGCAGTTTAGAAACTCTAGCGGGACTATCCTACAATGAGCAGTACTTC.

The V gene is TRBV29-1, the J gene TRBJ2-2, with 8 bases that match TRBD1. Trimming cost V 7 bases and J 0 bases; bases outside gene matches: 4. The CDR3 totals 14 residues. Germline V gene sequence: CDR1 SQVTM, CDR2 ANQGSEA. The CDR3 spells CSAKTGANTGELFF. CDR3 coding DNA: TGCAGCGCTAAGACAGGGGCGAACACCGGGGAGCTGTTTTTT.

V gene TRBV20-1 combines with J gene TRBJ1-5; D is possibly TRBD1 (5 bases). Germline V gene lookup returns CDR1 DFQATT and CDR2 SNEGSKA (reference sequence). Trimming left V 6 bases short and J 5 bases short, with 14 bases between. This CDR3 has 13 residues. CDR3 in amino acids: CSATDGGDQPQHF. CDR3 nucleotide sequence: TGCAGTGCAACGGACGGGGGAGATCAGCCCCAGCATTTT.

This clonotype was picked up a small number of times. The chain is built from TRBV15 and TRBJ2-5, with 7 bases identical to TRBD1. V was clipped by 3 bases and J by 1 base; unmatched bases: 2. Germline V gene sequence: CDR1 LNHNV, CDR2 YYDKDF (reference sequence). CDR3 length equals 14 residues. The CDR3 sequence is CATSSGQAQETQYF. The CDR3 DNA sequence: TGTGCCACCAGCAGCGGACAGGCCCAAGAGACCCAGTACTTC.

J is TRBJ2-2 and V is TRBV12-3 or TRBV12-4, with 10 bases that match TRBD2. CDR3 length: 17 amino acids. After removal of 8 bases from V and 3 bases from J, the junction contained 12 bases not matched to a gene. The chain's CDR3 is CASLSYLAGGHTGELFF. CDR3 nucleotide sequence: TGTGCCAGCCTGTCCTATTTAGCGGGAGGACACACCGGGGAGCTGTTTTTT.

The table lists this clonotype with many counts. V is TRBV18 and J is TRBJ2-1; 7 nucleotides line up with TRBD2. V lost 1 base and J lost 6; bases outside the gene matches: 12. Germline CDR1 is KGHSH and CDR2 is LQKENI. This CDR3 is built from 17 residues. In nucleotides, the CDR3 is TGTGCCAGCTCACCACGGTATGCGGGGGAGTGGGCCAATGAGCAGTTCTTC. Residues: CASSPRYAGEWANEQFF.

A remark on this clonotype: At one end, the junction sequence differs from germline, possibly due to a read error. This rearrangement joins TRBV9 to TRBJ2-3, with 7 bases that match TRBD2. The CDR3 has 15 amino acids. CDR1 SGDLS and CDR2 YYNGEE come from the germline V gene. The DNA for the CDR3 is TGTGCCAGCAGCGCGGGAGGACTGGGCACAGATACGCGGTATTTT. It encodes CASSAGGLGTDTRYF.

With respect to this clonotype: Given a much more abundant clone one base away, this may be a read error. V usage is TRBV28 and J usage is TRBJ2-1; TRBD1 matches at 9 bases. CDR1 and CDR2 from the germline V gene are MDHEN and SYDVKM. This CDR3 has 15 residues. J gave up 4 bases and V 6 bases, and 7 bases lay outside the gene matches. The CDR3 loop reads CASREQGAKYNEQFF. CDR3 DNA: TGTGCCAGCAGAGAACAGGGGGCCAAGTACAATGAGCAGTTCTTC.

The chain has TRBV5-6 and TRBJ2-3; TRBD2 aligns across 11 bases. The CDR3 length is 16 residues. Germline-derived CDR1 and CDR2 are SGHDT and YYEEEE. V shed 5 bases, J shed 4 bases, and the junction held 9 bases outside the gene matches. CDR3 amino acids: CASSYLAGGGADTQYF. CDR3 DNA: TGTGCCAGCAGTTATCTAGCGGGGGGCGGGGCAGATACGCAGTATTTT.

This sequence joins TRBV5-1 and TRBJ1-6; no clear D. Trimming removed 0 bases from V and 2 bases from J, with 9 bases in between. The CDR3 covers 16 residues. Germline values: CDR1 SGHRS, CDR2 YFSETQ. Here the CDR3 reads CASSLGGGTYNSPLHF. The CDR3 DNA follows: TGCGCCAGCAGCTTGGGTGGAGGGACCTATAATTCACCCCTCCACTTT.

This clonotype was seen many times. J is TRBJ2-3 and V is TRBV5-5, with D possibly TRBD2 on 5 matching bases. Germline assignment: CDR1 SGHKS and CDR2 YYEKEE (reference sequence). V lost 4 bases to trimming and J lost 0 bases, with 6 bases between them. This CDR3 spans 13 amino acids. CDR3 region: CASSPGSTDTQYF. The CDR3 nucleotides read TGTGCCAGCAGCCCGGGGAGCACAGATACGCAGTATTTT.